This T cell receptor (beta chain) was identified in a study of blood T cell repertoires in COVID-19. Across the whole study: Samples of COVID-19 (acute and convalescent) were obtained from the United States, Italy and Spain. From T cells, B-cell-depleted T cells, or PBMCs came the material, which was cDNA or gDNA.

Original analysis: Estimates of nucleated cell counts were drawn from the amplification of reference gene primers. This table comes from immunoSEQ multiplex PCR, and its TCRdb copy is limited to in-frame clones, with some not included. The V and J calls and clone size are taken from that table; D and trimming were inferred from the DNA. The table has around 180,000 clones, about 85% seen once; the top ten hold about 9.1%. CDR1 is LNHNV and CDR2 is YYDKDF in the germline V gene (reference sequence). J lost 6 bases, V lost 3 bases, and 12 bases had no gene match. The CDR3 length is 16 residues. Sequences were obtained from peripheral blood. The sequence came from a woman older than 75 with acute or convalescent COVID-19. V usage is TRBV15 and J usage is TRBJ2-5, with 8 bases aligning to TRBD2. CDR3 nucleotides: TGTGCCACCAGCAGGGGGCCGGGGGGGCGGAGTAAGACCCAGTACTTC. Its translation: CATSRGPGGRSKTQYF. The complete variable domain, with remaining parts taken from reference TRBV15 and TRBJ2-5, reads DAMVIQNPRYQVTQFGKPVTLSCSQTLNHNVMYWYQQKSSQAPKLLFHYYDKDFNNEADTPDNFQSRRPNTSFCFLDIRSPGLGDTAMYLCATSRGPGGRSKTQYFGPGTRLLVL.